The following is a T cell receptor beta chain sequence with its context. What it recognizes is unknown. TCRdb re-called the reads with MiXCR, one entry per CDR3 protein. This table has approximately 500,000 distinct CDR3 sequences, 16% appearing once. These data come from a study of T cell repertoires in cytomegalovirus infection. Study as a whole: Public TCR beta signatures were indicative of both CMV infection and a matching HLA type.

Germline-derived CDR1 and CDR2 are MDHEN and SYDVKM. With 3 bases removed from V and 3 bases from J, the gap between germline ends came to 9 bases. The CDR3 extends over 14 amino acids. Study-level points and caveats: Ex vivo responses were dominated by HLA-C-restricted CMV-specific TCR beta clonotypes.

This receptor was identified in a human donor in good health (CMV status not recorded). Some clones in this sample may be carry-over from other donors' samples. V is TRBV28 and J is TRBJ1-5; D is unclear. Sample: CD8+ T cells from PBMCs. The CDR3 is CASSFKGVNQPQHF. CDR3 bases: TGTGCCAGCAGTTTTAAGGGAGTCAATCAGCCCCAGCATTTT.